Described below is a single TCR beta chain sequence and its context. Its antigen is still unknown. The sample originates from a study of T cells after yellow fever vaccination. The wider study: It was SMART-Seq v4 Ultra Low Input that prepared the fractions with low cell numbers.

TCRdb called the 5' RACE reads again in MiXCR, with one record for every CDR3 protein. The sample has a few hundred thousand distinct CDR3 sequences, around 17% seen once. Study-level points and caveats: At 95% to 98% for CD4 and approximately 89% for CD8, most primary-vaccination clones showed up again after the booster.

J lost 4 bases, V lost 1 base, and 10 bases had no gene match. The CDR3 is made up of 17 amino acids. Germline CDR1 SEHNR, CDR2 FQNEAQ (reference sequence). The V gene is TRBV7-9, the J gene TRBJ2-5, with TRBD2 matching 9 bases. Material: PBMCs, obtained around 5 days after the first yellow fever vaccination. The source of this sequence is a man between 18 and 29 years old who received the YFV17D yellow fever vaccine. The CDR3 DNA follows: TGTGCCAGCAGCTTAGGTCTAGCGGGGACCAACGGAGAGACCCAGTACTTC. This gives the protein CASSLGLAGTNGETQYF.